What follows describes a single T cell receptor beta chain. Its antigen is as yet unknown. V was pared by 2 bases and J by 1 base, with 1 base of the junction left unmatched. Germline-derived CDR1 and CDR2 are MNHEY and SVGAGI. The CDR3 consists of 15 residues. The source of the sample is a study of lymphopenia after photon versus proton radiotherapy. Broader study findings: After the lymphocyte nadir, photon-treated repertoires showed oligoclonal expansion, especially of CD8+ Temra cells. Only patients who died were analyzed for survival; proton advantage is unproven.

TCRdb's copy holds only in-frame clones and misses some; the assay was immunoSEQ multiplex PCR. The repertoire consists of approximately 65,000 clones, with approximately 86% occurring once and the leading ten covering 9.5% to 15%. The material sequenced was peripheral blood, taken from a patient treated with proton-based radiotherapy. The clonotype comes from an elderly man with esophageal cancer. J is TRBJ1-5 and V is TRBV6-5, with 8 bases fitting TRBD1. CDR3 in amino acids: CASSYGQGSNQPQHF. CDR3 DNA: TGTGCCAGCAGTTACGGACAGGGCAGCAATCAGCCCCAGCATTTT.